This T cell receptor beta chain was sequenced in a study of T cell changes during pregnancy in multiple sclerosis. TCRdb's copy holds only in-frame clones and misses some; the assay was immunoSEQ multiplex PCR. This sample has about 76,000 clones; about 90% occur once, and the top ten carry 1.5% to 2%. CDR3 length equals 16 residues. The trim removed 5 bases at V and 3 bases at J, leaving 9 bases unmatched. From germline, CDR1 is MNHEY and CDR2 SMNVEV (reference sequence). This clone was seen just once. This chain uses TRBV27 with TRBJ2-1; 8 bases match TRBD2. The clonotype originates from a female donor in good health, enrolled as a control in a pregnancy study. Sequences were derived from peripheral blood, sampled in the first trimester of pregnancy. CDR3 protein: CASSPAGLEGYNEQFF. In DNA, the CDR3 is TGTGCCAGCAGTCCCGCGGGACTAGAGGGCTACAATGAGCAGTTCTTC.